This T cell receptor beta chain emerged from a study of PD-1 blockade in mismatch repair-deficient tumors. The overall study: Patients had 11 to 13 mismatch repair-deficient cancer types and were previously treated and progressing.

Measured with immunoSEQ multiplex PCR; TCRdb has only the in-frame clones, and not every one. The data hold roughly 80,000 clones, with about 84% observed a single time. Trimming pared 0 bases from V and 4 bases from J, leaving 10 bases between. Germline V CDR1 and CDR2: SGHRS, YFSETQ. This CDR3 is 15 amino acids long. Every patient had mismatch repair deficiency by PCR or immunohistochemistry. TCR sequencing covered a few patients who responded to pembrolizumab. This chain uses TRBV5-1 with TRBJ2-2; the D gene is possibly TRBD2 (6 bases). This receptor was obtained from an adult with mismatch repair-deficient cancer. The sample here was peripheral blood, taken 12 weeks after starting pembrolizumab. The chain's CDR3 is CASSLETAGTGELFF. In DNA, the CDR3 is TGCGCCAGCAGCTTGGAAACAGCGGGCACCGGGGAGCTGTTTTTT.